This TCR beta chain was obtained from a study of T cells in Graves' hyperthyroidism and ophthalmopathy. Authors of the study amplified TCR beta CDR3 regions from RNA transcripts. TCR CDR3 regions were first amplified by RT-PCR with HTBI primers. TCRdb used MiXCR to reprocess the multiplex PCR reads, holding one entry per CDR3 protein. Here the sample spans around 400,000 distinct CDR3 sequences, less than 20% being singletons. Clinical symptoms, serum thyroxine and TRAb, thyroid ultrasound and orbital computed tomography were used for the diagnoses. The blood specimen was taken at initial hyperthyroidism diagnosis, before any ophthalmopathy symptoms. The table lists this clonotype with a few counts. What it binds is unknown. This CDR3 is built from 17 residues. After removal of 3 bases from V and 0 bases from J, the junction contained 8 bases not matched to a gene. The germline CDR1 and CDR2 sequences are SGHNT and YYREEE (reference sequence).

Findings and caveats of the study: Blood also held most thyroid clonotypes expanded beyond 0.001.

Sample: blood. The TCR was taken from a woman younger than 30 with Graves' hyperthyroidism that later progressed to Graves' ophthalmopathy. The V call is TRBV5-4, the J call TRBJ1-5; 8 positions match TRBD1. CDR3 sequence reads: CASSSDQDRDSNQPQHF. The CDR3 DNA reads TGTGCCAGCAGCTCAGATCAGGACAGGGATAGCAATCAGCCCCAGCATTTT.